What follows are 18 T cell receptor beta chains derived from one specimen sequenced in a study of identical twins. TCRdb re-analysed the 5' RACE reads in MiXCR, keeping a single row per CDR3 protein. Of around 230,000 distinct CDR3 sequences detected, around 6.5% appear once; the ten largest clones hold less than 15%. These data also formed part of another study, on T cells expressing NK-cell markers.

The sequenced sample was CD8+ T cells sorted from blood. The receptors were gathered from a woman in her late teens or twenties in good health.

The CDR3 loop is CASSVMDSPNYGYTF. DNA of the CDR3: TGTGCCAGCAGCGTAATGGACAGCCCTAACTATGGCTACACCTTC. The chain uses TRBV9 and TRBJ1-2, with D possibly TRBD1 on 6 matching bases. The ends were cut back, 1 base at V and 0 bases at J, with 10 bases in the middle. The CDR3 totals 15 residues. Germline loops: CDR1 SGDLS, CDR2 YYNGEE.

The rearrangement uses TRBV30 and TRBJ2-3, with D possibly being TRBD2 (6 bases). Trimming stripped 5 bases from V and 2 bases from J, with 14 bases between. Germline assignment: CDR1 GTSNPN and CDR2 SVGIG (reference sequence). The CDR3 spans 14 residues. The CDR3 sequence is CAWAPGTHTDTQYF. In DNA form, the CDR3 reads TGTGCCTGGGCCCCCGGGACTCACACAGATACGCAGTATTTT.

There are a few counts of this clonotype. The chain employs TRBV7-9 and TRBJ2-7; 7 positions agree with TRBD2. The CDR3 is made up of 15 amino acids. Per the germline V gene, CDR1 is SEHNR and CDR2 is FQNEAQ (reference sequence). Unmatched junction bases numbered 7, after V lost 5 bases and J lost 0 bases. The CDR3 coding sequence is TGTGCCAGCAGCCCACGGACGGGGGGCTCCTACGAGCAGTACTTC. As protein: CASSPRTGGSYEQYF.

Only a few counts were recorded for this clonotype. This chain joins TRBV10-3 and TRBJ1-1, with D uncertain. From germline, CDR1 is ENHRY and CDR2 SYGVKD. Trimming left V 2 bases short and J 9 bases short, with 13 bases between. The CDR3 is made up of 13 amino acids. The CDR3 is CAISEAAGMQAFF. Here the CDR3 DNA reads TGTGCCATCAGTGAGGCTGCCGGGATGCAAGCTTTCTTT.

J is TRBJ1-1 and V is TRBV13; tentatively, D is TRBD1 (6 bases). This CDR3 contains 15 residues. V gave up 2 bases and J gave up 6 bases, with 16 bases separating them. Germline values: CDR1 PRHDT, CDR2 FYEKMQ (reference sequence). The CDR3 DNA sequence: TGTGCCAGCAGCTTAATCGGGACATTGGGTGCTGAAGCTTTCTTT. Translating gives CASSLIGTLGAEAFF.

The count of this clonotype is one. J is TRBJ2-1 and V is TRBV30, with TRBD2 identical over 14 bases. Germline trimming cut 3 bases from V and 9 bases from J; bases unmatched to any gene: 10. The CDR3 has 16 amino acids. From germline, CDR1 is GTSNPN and CDR2 SVGIG (reference sequence). CDR3 nucleotide sequence: TGTGCCTGGAGGCAGGGACTAGCGGGAGAGAGGGGTGAGCAGTTCTTC. This sequence encodes CAWRQGLAGERGEQFF.

This chain links TRBV13 with TRBJ2-1; maybe TRBD2 (6 bases). Germline-derived CDR1 and CDR2 are PRHDT and FYEKMQ (reference sequence). Deletions cut 0 bases from V and 4 bases from J, with 16 bases between. The CDR3 consists of 17 residues. The CDR3 DNA reads as TGTGCCAGCAGCTTAGGCCGGGGCGGGGACTCTTACAATGAGCAGTTCTTC. Protein product: CASSLGRGGDSYNEQFF.

This clonotype showed up just a few times. The CDR3 coding sequence is TGTGCCAGCAGTCCCGAGGCCCTACCTAATGAGCAGTTCTTC. This translates into CASSPEALPNEQFF. The rearrangement uses TRBV3-1 and TRBJ2-1, with D unclear. Trimming removed 6 bases from V and 7 bases from J, with 16 bases in between. Germline V lookup: CDR1 LGHDT, CDR2 YNNKEL (reference sequence). The length of the CDR3 is 14 residues.

The CDR3 nucleotides are TGTGCCAGCAGCCAACACAAACAAGAGACCCAGTACTTC. Protein sequence: CASSQHKQETQYF. This chain links TRBV14 with TRBJ2-5, with D uncertain. This CDR3 is 13 amino acids long. Trimming pared 2 bases from V and 2 bases from J, leaving 6 bases between. From germline, CDR1 is SGHDN and CDR2 FVKESK.

This clonotype was seen more than once but under ten times. The chain couples TRBV13 to TRBJ1-2; D is ambiguous. The CDR3 is made up of 14 amino acids. Germline CDR1 PRHDT, CDR2 FYEKMQ (reference sequence). V was trimmed by 5 bases and J by 0 bases, leaving 10 bases between them. The DNA of the CDR3 is TGTGCCAGCAGCCCCCGACTGACTAACTATGGCTACACCTTC. Its protein product is CASSPRLTNYGYTF.

The sample holds many counts of this clonotype. The chain recombines TRBV20-1 with TRBJ2-1; D assignment may be TRBD1 or TRBD2 (6 bases each). Germline CDR1 and CDR2: DFQATT and SNEGSKA (reference sequence). V was trimmed by 2 bases and J by 8 bases, leaving 19 bases between them. CDR3 size: 15 residues. CDR3 loop: CSARLGGFDGDEQFF. As DNA, the CDR3 is TGCAGTGCTAGACTAGGGGGGTTCGATGGCGATGAGCAGTTCTTC.

The V and J genes are TRBV20-1 and TRBJ2-1; a weak D match, TRBD1 (6 bases). Germline V CDR1 and CDR2: DFQATT, SNEGSKA (reference sequence). This CDR3 comprises 16 residues. V gave up 6 bases and J gave up 8 bases, with 26 bases separating them. The CDR3 coding sequence is TGCAGTGCGACAAATCTAGACAGGCCCGCGGTTGATGAGCAGTTCTTC. Amino acid sequence: CSATNLDRPAVDEQFF.

This clonotype was detected a few times. The V call is TRBV19, the J call TRBJ1-5; 9 bases line up with TRBD1. Germline V gene sequence: CDR1 LNHDA, CDR2 SQIVND (reference sequence). V was pared by 6 bases and J by 3 bases, with 3 bases of the junction left unmatched. The CDR3 extends over 14 amino acids. CDR3 nucleotides: TGTGCCAGTAGAGACAGGGGGAACAATCAGCCCCAGCATTTT. Its protein is CASRDRGNNQPQHF.

The V call is TRBV6-1, the J call TRBJ2-3; D might be TRBD1 (5 bases). Germline lookup yields CDR1 MNHNS and CDR2 SASEGT. Trimming left V 6 bases short and J 2 bases short, with 21 bases between. The CDR3 runs 17 residues. Here the CDR3 DNA reads TGTGCCAGCAGCCGAAGACAGATCATCTACACCACAGATACGCAGTATTTT. It yields the protein CASSRRQIIYTTDTQYF.

This clonotype came up many times. The J gene is TRBJ2-1, the V gene TRBV5-5; TRBD2 matches 16 bases. Germline values: CDR1 SGHKS, CDR2 YYEKEE (reference sequence). The CDR3 totals 15 residues. The V and J ends lost 6 bases and 14 bases, in that order; junction bases with no gene match: 11. The CDR3 sequence: CASTQGLAGGFSEFF. The CDR3 bases are TGTGCCAGCACCCAGGGACTAGCGGGGGGGTTCTCGGAGTTCTTC.

This clonotype was counted many times. The gene calls are TRBV6-5 and TRBJ1-2; the match to TRBD1 covers 7 bases. The germline CDR1 and CDR2 sequences are MNHEY and SVGAGI. V shed 0 bases, J shed 0 bases, and the junction held 7 bases outside the gene matches. The CDR3 has 17 residues. CDR3 loop: CASSYSARQGTNYGYTF. CDR3 in DNA: TGTGCCAGCAGTTACTCCGCCCGACAGGGAACTAACTATGGCTACACCTTC.

V usage is TRBV3-1 and J usage is TRBJ2-7; 8 bases align to TRBD2. V was clipped by 1 base and J by 5 bases; unmatched bases: 10. CDR3 length: 16 residues. The germline V gene has CDR1 LGHDT and CDR2 YNNKEL (reference sequence). The CDR3 here is CASSQADSGKSDEQYF. CDR3 nucleotides: TGTGCCAGCAGCCAAGCAGATAGCGGGAAATCAGACGAGCAGTACTTC.

This clonotype was counted a few times. V gene TRBV6-5 combines with J gene TRBJ1-1, with a weak D call TRBD1 (5 bases). V lost 3 bases and J lost 7, with 12 bases in between. CDR3 length: 13 amino acids. The germline V gene has CDR1 MNHEY and CDR2 SVGAGI. CDR3 region: CASSYGRVSEAFF. The CDR3 DNA reads as TGTGCCAGCAGTTATGGCAGGGTTAGTGAAGCTTTCTTT.